This T cell receptor (beta chain) comes out of a study of CD8 T cells in ankylosing spondylitis. The germline V gene encodes CDR1 SGHKS and CDR2 YYEKEE (reference sequence). Trimming left V 4 bases short and J 1 base short, with 14 bases between. The CDR3 loop spans 16 amino acids. 5'-RACE, quantitative and with molecular barcodes, yielded the TCR beta libraries. TCRdb reanalysed the 5' RACE reads using MiXCR and keeps one entry per CDR3 protein. The data contain over 25,000 distinct CDR3 sequences, approximately 15% of them singletons. To note about this clonotype: The antigen is not known.

The study's findings and limits: Typical of ankylosing spondylitis blood, it appeared, was a TCR beta motif of eight highly homologous variants. Earlier work had already found some motif variants in reactive arthritis synovial fluid and blood. Clones linked to the disease showed a CD8+ phenotype. They occurred at relatively low frequencies in peripheral blood.

The sequencing sample was made of blood. This sequence joins TRBV5-5 and TRBJ2-2, with a weak D call TRBD2 (6 bases). This TCR derives from a male donor with ankylosing spondylitis or in good health (not recorded which). The CDR3 region is CASSLSPGLNTGELFF. The CDR3 DNA reads as TGTGCCAGCAGCCTATCACCGGGACTGAACACCGGGGAGCTGTTTTTT.